This section outlines one T cell receptor beta chain sequence together with its context. The sample originates from a study of blood T cell repertoires in COVID-19. V lost 5 bases, J lost 0 bases, and 10 bases lay in between. Germline assignment: CDR1 MDHEN and CDR2 SYDVKM. This CDR3 has 14 amino acids. Data came from immunoSEQ multiplex PCR; TCRdb stores just in-frame clones and leaves some out. The table lists about 140,000 clones, around 73% of them singletons, with 9.5% to 12% in the top ten. The TCR sequence derives from a man aged 60 to 75 who had recovered from COVID-19. The V call is TRBV28, the J call TRBJ1-2; D may be TRBD1 (5 bases). Input material: peripheral blood. CDR3 residues: CASSLTVANYGYTF. The DNA of the CDR3 is TGTGCCAGCAGTCTGACAGTAGCTAACTATGGCTACACCTTC.